Listed here is a single TCR beta chain. The assay was immunoSEQ multiplex PCR, and TCRdb's table has in-frame clones only and misses some. The sample has approximately 120,000 clones; 80% to 90% are singletons. The source of the sample is a study of T cell responses to AZD1222 COVID-19 vaccine. Unmatched junction bases numbered 9, after V lost 6 bases and J lost 7 bases. The CDR3 contains 14 residues. Per germline, CDR1 MNHEY and CDR2 SVGAGI. This chain links TRBV6-5 with TRBJ2-1; 7 bases are shared with TRBD1. The clonotype comes from an adult in good health. The sample in question was peripheral blood, obtained on day 0 of AZD1222 vaccination. CDR3 amino acids: CASRRGDSKNEQFF. CDR3 nucleotides: TGTGCCAGCAGGAGAGGGGACAGTAAGAATGAGCAGTTCTTC.